A selection of T cell receptor beta chains follows, all from one sample in a study of cytomegalovirus exposure and HLA in healthy donors. Only in-frame clones appear in the TCRdb table, and some are missing; sequencing was by immunoSEQ multiplex PCR. Among around 160,000 clones, around 68% were seen once, and the ten largest hold 1.3% to 1.5%. The sequenced sample was PBMCs. The receptors here all came from a man aged 50-60 years in good health and CMV-seronegative. CDR3s include the opening cysteine and the closing phenylalanine or tryptophan. D genes are given only for firm matches. Expanded clones get a size class; other rows say once, few or many, or leave the size out.

DNA	CDR3	size	J	V	D
TGTGCCAGCAGTGGGGGAGCTAACTATGGCTACACCTTC	CASSGGANYGYTF	NA	TRBJ1-2	TRBV2	NA
TGTGCCAGCAGCTTGAAGGGGGCGCCCGGAAACACCATATATTTT	CASSLKGAPGNTIYF	NA	TRBJ1-3	TRBV5-4	TRBD1
TGTGCCAGCAGCTTAATGGGCCAGAGGGGGATTCAGTACGAGCAGTACTTC	CASSLMGQRGIQYEQYF	NA	TRBJ2-7	TRBV7-6	NA
TGTGCCAGCAGCTTAGTCGTAGTGAACACTGAAGCTTTCTTT	CASSLVVVNTEAFF	NA	TRBJ1-1	TRBV7-2	NA
TGTGCCAGCAGTTTAACAGGGGGCTTACCCAACCAAGAGACCCAGTACTTC	CASSLTGGLPNQETQYF	once	TRBJ2-5	TRBV27	TRBD1
TGTGCCAGCAGCCCCGGACAGGGAAGGAATTCACCCCTCCACTTT	CASSPGQGRNSPLHF	NA	TRBJ1-6	TRBV7-3	TRBD1
TGTGCCAGCAGTGAAATGACGGACTACACCGGGGAGCTGTTTTTT	CASSEMTDYTGELFF	NA	TRBJ2-2	TRBV6-1	NA
TGCGCCAGCAGCCCCGGTGCGTCAGGGTTCGATCAGCCCCAGCATTTT	CASSPGASGFDQPQHF	few	TRBJ1-5	TRBV5-1	NA
TGCGCCAGCAGCCAAGATCAAAGAGGTCCCGACTATGGCTACACCTTC	CASSQDQRGPDYGYTF	NA	TRBJ1-2	TRBV4-3	NA
TGTGCCAGCAGCTTGGGAGGGGGCTGGTGGGCCCAGCATTTT	CASSLGGGWWAQHF	NA	TRBJ1-5	TRBV5-6	TRBD1
TGTGCCAGCTCCATTTACAGTAAAGAGCTCGTTCCGTCTGTGGGGGCCAACGTCCTGACTTTC	CASSIYSKELVPSVGANVLTF	NA	TRBJ2-6	TRBV18	NA
TGTGCTAGTGGTCAACAGGGCAATGAGCAGTTCTTC	CASGQQGNEQFF	NA	TRBJ2-1	TRBV12-5	NA
TGTGCCAGCAGTTTAGGCCGCGGGCCCTACACCGGGGAGCTGTTTTTT	CASSLGRGPYTGELFF	NA	TRBJ2-2	TRBV27	NA
TGCGCCAGCAGCCTTTCGGCTAGCGGGGGTTACGAGCAGTACTTC	CASSLSASGGYEQYF	NA	TRBJ2-7	TRBV5-1	TRBD2
TGTGCCAGCAGTTCCTTCCGGGACAGCTATGGCTACACCTTC	CASSSFRDSYGYTF	NA	TRBJ1-2	TRBV27	TRBD1
TGTGCCAGCAACCCCGGACAGGGGACCTATGGCTACACCTTC	CASNPGQGTYGYTF	once	TRBJ1-2	TRBV2	TRBD1
TGTGCCATCAGTGAGATCAGTTTAGGGGGCGCCGGGGACACTGAAGCTTTCTTT	CAISEISLGGAGDTEAFF	few	TRBJ1-1	TRBV10-3	TRBD1
TGTGCCAGCAGTTACTCTCAGGGCTACGAGCAGTACTTC	CASSYSQGYEQYF	NA	TRBJ2-7	TRBV6-5	NA
TGTGCCAGCAGCTTGTGGGTCGGGACTAGATGGGATACGCAGTATTTT	CASSLWVGTRWDTQYF	NA	TRBJ2-3	TRBV5-6	TRBD2
TGTGCCAGCTCCCTTGGGCAGGGTGACAATCAGCCCCAGCATTTT	CASSLGQGDNQPQHF	NA	TRBJ1-5	TRBV18	NA
TGTGCCAGCATAGGGGAAATAGTTTCCTACGAGCAGTACTTC	CASIGEIVSYEQYF	NA	TRBJ2-7	TRBV2	NA
TGTGCCAGCAGCCCCAGTTTCCTTGGTTCACCCCTCCACTTT	CASSPSFLGSPLHF	NA	TRBJ1-6	TRBV7-9	NA
TGTGCCACCCAGGGGGTGGCAAACCAGCCCCAGCATTTT	CATQGVANQPQHF	few	TRBJ1-5	TRBV10-3	TRBD1
TGTGCCAGTAGTGACGGGGGGTACTTTTATGGCTACACCTTC	CASSDGGYFYGYTF	few	TRBJ1-2	TRBV19	NA
TGTGCCAGCAGTCAACCGAGGGGGCGACACGAGCAGTACTTC	CASSQPRGRHEQYF	NA	TRBJ2-7	TRBV6-5	TRBD1
TGCGCCAGCAGCCAAGATGCAGGGGGCGCGTGGACTGAAGCTTTCTTT	CASSQDAGGAWTEAFF	NA	TRBJ1-1	TRBV4-1	TRBD1
TGTGCCAGCAGTTTAAAGGGGGATCCCTCCTACGAGCAGTACTTC	CASSLKGDPSYEQYF	NA	TRBJ2-7	TRBV27	NA
TGTGCCAGCTCACCCTTAAAACAGGGTTTAAGCCCAGATACGCAGTATTTT	CASSPLKQGLSPDTQYF	NA	TRBJ2-3	TRBV18	NA
TGTGCCAGCAGCTTAGGCACAGGGGGTTACGAGCAGTACTTC	CASSLGTGGYEQYF	NA	TRBJ2-7	TRBV11-3	TRBD1
TGTGCCAGTAGATCAGGGGCGGGGGTTATCGCAGATACGCAGTATTTT	CASRSGAGVIADTQYF	NA	TRBJ2-3	TRBV19	NA
TGCGCCAGCAGCTTGGGCCCGGGGGATACGCAGTATTTT	CASSLGPGDTQYF	NA	TRBJ2-3	TRBV5-1	NA
TGTGCCAGCAGCTCGACCGGGAGAGACTATTCACCCCTCCACTTT	CASSSTGRDYSPLHF	NA	TRBJ1-6	TRBV11-1	NA
TGTGCCAGCAGTGAAGCGATACCTGGCGGGGGGTTCTCCTACGAGCAGTACTTC	CASSEAIPGGGFSYEQYF	NA	TRBJ2-7	TRBV2	TRBD2
TGTGCCAGCTCCCGTCAATCGGACAGGGCGCCCGGTGGCTACACCTTC	CASSRQSDRAPGGYTF	NA	TRBJ1-2	TRBV18	TRBD1
TGTGCCAGCAGCCCTAGTCCCATCTACGAGCAGTACTTC	CASSPSPIYEQYF	NA	TRBJ2-7	TRBV9	NA
TGTGCCAGCCCTTTAGGGCTAGCGGGGGGCCCCCGCCAAGAGACCCAGTACTTC	CASPLGLAGGPRQETQYF	NA	TRBJ2-5	TRBV5-8	TRBD2
TGTGCCAGCAGCTTAGTTGGCGGATACACAGATACGCAGTATTTT	CASSLVGGYTDTQYF	NA	TRBJ2-3	TRBV7-2	NA
TGTGCCAGCAGCTTCCAGGGAAGAGATGAGCAGTTCTTC	CASSFQGRDEQFF	NA	TRBJ2-1	TRBV7-2	NA
TGTGCCAGCAGCTTCGTGGGGCCCCTAAACACTGAAGCTTTCTTT	CASSFVGPLNTEAFF	NA	TRBJ1-1	TRBV5-8	NA
TGCGCCAGCAGCCAAGCTGGCCCAACCACCGGGGAGCTGTTTTTT	CASSQAGPTTGELFF	NA	TRBJ2-2	TRBV4-3	NA
TGTGCCAGCAGTTCCCGGGACAGTCCCTACGAGCAGTACTTC	CASSSRDSPYEQYF	NA	TRBJ2-7	TRBV27	TRBD1
TGCGCCAGCAGCTTGGACGGCTATGGCTACACCTTC	CASSLDGYGYTF	few	TRBJ1-2	TRBV5-1	NA